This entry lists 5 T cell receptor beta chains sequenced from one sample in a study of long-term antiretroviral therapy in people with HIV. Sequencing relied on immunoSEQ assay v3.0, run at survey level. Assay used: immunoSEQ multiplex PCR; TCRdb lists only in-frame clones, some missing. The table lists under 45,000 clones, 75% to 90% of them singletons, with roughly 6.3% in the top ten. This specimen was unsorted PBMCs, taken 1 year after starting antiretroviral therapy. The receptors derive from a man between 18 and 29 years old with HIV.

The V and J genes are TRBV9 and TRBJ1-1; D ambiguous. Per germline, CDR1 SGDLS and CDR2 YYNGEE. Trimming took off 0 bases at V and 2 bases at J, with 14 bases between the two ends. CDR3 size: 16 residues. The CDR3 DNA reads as TGTGCCAGCAGCGTAGGGTTACCCGGCCCTAACACTGAAGCTTTCTTT. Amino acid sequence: CASSVGLPGPNTEAFF.

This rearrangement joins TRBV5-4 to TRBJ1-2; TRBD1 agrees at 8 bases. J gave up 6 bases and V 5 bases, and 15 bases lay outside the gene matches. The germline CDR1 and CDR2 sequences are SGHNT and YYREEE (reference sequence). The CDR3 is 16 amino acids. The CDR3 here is CASSLPASGGANGYTF. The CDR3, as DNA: TGTGCCAGCAGTTTGCCTGCCTCAGGGGGCGCGAATGGCTACACCTTC.

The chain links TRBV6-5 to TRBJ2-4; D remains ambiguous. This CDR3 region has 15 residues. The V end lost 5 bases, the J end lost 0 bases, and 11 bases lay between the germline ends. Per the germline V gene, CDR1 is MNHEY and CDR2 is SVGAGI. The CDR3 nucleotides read TGTGCCAGCAGTCGAGGACGTTTAGCCAAAAACATTCAGTACTTC. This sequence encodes CASSRGRLAKNIQYF.

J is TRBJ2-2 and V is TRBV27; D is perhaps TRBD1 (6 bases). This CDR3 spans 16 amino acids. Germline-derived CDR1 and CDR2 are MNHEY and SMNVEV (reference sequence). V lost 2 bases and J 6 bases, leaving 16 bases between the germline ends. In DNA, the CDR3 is TGTGCCAGCAGTTTAACCCACAGGGCGAGAGCCGGGGAGCTGTTTTTT. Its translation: CASSLTHRARAGELFF.

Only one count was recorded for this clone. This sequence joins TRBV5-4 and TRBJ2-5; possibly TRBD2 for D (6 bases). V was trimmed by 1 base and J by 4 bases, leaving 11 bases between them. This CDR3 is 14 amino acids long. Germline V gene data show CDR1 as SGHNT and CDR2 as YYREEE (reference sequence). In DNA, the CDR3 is TGTGCCAGCAGCTTGAAGGGAGGATTAGAGACCCAGTACTTC. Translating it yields CASSLKGGLETQYF.